The 10 T cell receptor beta chains reported below all come from one sample, sequenced in a study of low-dose radiotherapy and immunotherapy resistance in tumors. Stated time point: before trial treatment. TRAV- and TRBV-specific primers, spanning alpha and beta chains, primed first-strand cDNA. Both a constant-region primer and a V-primer adapter served to amplify TCRs across 15 to 25 PCR cycles. MiXCR was run by TCRdb on the reads, yielding one entry per CDR3 protein. The table has about 64,000 distinct CDR3 sequences, around a quarter seen once. The source material was PBMCs, sampled before treatment. These receptors all come from a male donor with rectosigmoid adenocarcinoma.

About this clonotype itself: A far larger clone is one nucleotide away, so this likely arose from a read error. V gene TRBV6-2 or TRBV6-3 combines with J gene TRBJ1-1, with D maybe TRBD1 (5 bases). Germline CDR1 reads MNHEY; CDR2 reads SVGEGT. The CDR3 runs to 15 residues. CDR3 coding DNA: TGTACCAGCAGTTTAGACAGCGAGATGAACACTGAAGCTTTCTTT. It encodes CTSSLDSEMNTEAFF.

There are many counts of this clonotype. This sequence joins TRBV7-2 and TRBJ2-3, with D hard to call. Between the trimmed V and J ends, which lost 1 base and 0 bases, there was a span of 8 bases. This CDR3 contains 15 residues. Per germline, CDR1 SGHTA and CDR2 FQGNSA. The CDR3 region is CASSLVGISTDTQYF. In DNA form, the CDR3 reads TGTGCCAGCAGCTTAGTAGGGATTAGCACAGATACGCAGTATTTT.

Turning to this clonotype: With only one base between it and a far larger clone, this is likely a read error. CDR3 coding DNA: TGCGCCAGCAGCGTCCAGCAGGAGAGCAATGAGCAGTACTTC. Its protein is CASSVQQESNEQYF. The rearrangement uses TRBV5-1 and TRBJ2-5; D is ambiguous. Germline CDR1 SGHRS, CDR2 YFSETQ. The CDR3 has 14 residues. Trimming shortened V by 4 bases and J by 11 bases, and 21 bases separated the two germline ends.

This clonotype has at least ten counts. This chain uses TRBV5-1 with TRBJ2-1; D gene uncertain. Germline V gene data show CDR1 as SGHRS and CDR2 as YFSETQ. This CDR3 has 16 residues. Trimming removed 0 bases at V and 0 bases at J, with 10 bases between. CDR3 loop: CASSLDVSSSYNEQFF. As DNA, the CDR3 is TGCGCCAGCAGCTTGGACGTTAGTAGCTCCTACAATGAGCAGTTCTTC.

In this sample, this clonotype turned up many times. The gene calls are TRBV7-2 and TRBJ2-7, with 8 bases fitting TRBD2. The germline gives CDR1 SGHTA, CDR2 FQGNSA. The CDR3 is 15 residues long. With V trimmed by 6 bases and J by 0 bases, 7 bases remained unmatched. The CDR3 nucleotides are TGTGCCAGCAGTTCTTTTAGCGGGGCCTCCTACGAGCAGTACTTC. Residues: CASSSFSGASYEQYF.

The chain is built from TRBV7-9 and TRBJ1-4; D perhaps matches TRBD1 (5 bases). Per germline, CDR1 SEHNR and CDR2 FQNEAQ (reference sequence). The V gene lost 5 bases and the J gene lost 7 bases, with 14 bases spanning the gap. This CDR3 is built from 14 residues. The CDR3 DNA follows: TGTGCCAGCAGCCCCCGGGACGGCGGTGAAAAACTGTTTTTT. This gives the protein CASSPRDGGEKLFF. Using reference TRBV7-9 and TRBJ1-4 for the parts outside the CDR3, the full variable domain is DTGVSQNPRHKITKRGQNVTFRCDPISEHNRLYWYRQTLGQGPEFLTYFQNEAQLEKSRLLSDRFSAERPKGSFSTLEIQRTEQGDSAMYLCASSPRDGGEKLFFGSGTQLSVL.

The rearrangement links TRBV6-6 to TRBJ2-1; 13 bases are shared with TRBD2. V shed 5 bases and J 8 bases; nucleotides not matched to a gene: 3. The CDR3 sequence is 14 residues long. Germline V gene data show CDR1 as MNHNY and CDR2 as SVGAGI (reference sequence). The CDR3 DNA sequence: TGTGCCAGCAGTCCACTAGCGGGAGGGTATGAGCAGTTCTTC. Its translation: CASSPLAGGYEQFF.

This clonotype has ten or more counts. The chain combines TRBV7-2 with TRBJ1-5; 7 bases fit TRBD1. The CDR3 extends over 15 amino acids. Looked up from germline, CDR1 is SGHTA and CDR2 is FQGNSA. J was trimmed by 6 bases and V by 5 bases; bases with no gene match: 10. Written as DNA, the CDR3 is TGTGCCAGCAGCCCAACAGACAGGGCCCGTCAGCCCCAGCATTTT. Translated: CASSPTDRARQPQHF.

This clonotype was detected ten times or more. The chain is built from TRBV28 and TRBJ2-2, with 11 bases lining up with TRBD2. V was pared by 2 bases and J by 0 bases, with 14 bases of the junction left unmatched. The CDR3 totals 21 residues. Germline CDR1 reads MDHEN; CDR2 reads SYDVKM. As DNA, the CDR3 is TGTGCCAGCAGTTTAACGGGTTGGCTAGCGGGAGGCCGGGCGAACACCGGGGAGCTGTTTTTT. Protein sequence: CASSLTGWLAGGRANTGELFF.

The V call is TRBV29-1, the J call TRBJ1-1; weak D call: TRBD1 (6 bases). The CDR3 runs to 12 residues. Germline loops: CDR1 SQVTM, CDR2 ANQGSEA. Between the trimmed V and J ends, which lost 8 bases and 2 bases, there was a span of 12 bases. CDR3 region: CSSQTGNTEAFF. In nucleotides, the CDR3 is TGCAGCTCCCAGACAGGAAACACTGAAGCTTTCTTT. Combining the CDR3 with reference TRBV29-1 and TRBJ1-1 gives the whole variable domain SAVISQKPSRDICQRGTSLTIQCQVDSQVTMMFWYRQQPGQSLTLIATANQGSEATYESGFVIDKFPISRPNLTFSTLTVSNMSPEDSSIYLCSSQTGNTEAFFGQGTRLTVV.